This T cell receptor beta chain was observed in a study of T cell repertoires in cytomegalovirus infection. This CDR3 has 14 residues. V gave up 2 bases and J gave up 6 bases, with 13 bases separating them. CDR1 is MNHNY and CDR2 is SVGAGI in the germline V gene (reference sequence). Study outcomes and limitations: Cumulative public TCR beta family frequency identified CMV carriers with the relevant HLA.

With regard to this clonotype: Its antigen is not identified.

TCRdb reprocessed the reads with MiXCR, giving one entry per CDR3 protein. Counted here are around 740,000 distinct CDR3 sequences, roughly 35% occurring once; the ten biggest clones make up under 3.5%. The sample comprised PBMCs. This receptor was obtained from a human donor in good health (CMV status not recorded). Some clones in this sample may be carry-over from other donors' samples. This rearrangement joins TRBV6-6 to TRBJ1-2; D remains unclear. DNA of the CDR3: TGTGCCAGCAGTTACACGGGTCGTATCAATGGCTACACCTTC. This codes for CASSYTGRINGYTF.